The 28 T cell receptor beta chains below come from one sample, sequenced in a study of blood T cell repertoires in COVID-19. Clones were read by immunoSEQ multiplex PCR, and TCRdb kept only the in-frame ones, dropping some. The sample holds under 350,000 clones, around four fifths seen once. Source material: peripheral blood. These receptors originate from a woman in her fifties or sixties who had recovered from COVID-19.

The chain is built from TRBV3-1 (or the pseudogene TRBV3-2) and TRBJ2-6; 11 nucleotides line up with TRBD2. CDR3 length: 17 residues. V trimming: 3 bases; J trimming: 2 bases; junction bases outside the gene matches: 3. Germline values: CDR1 LGHDT, CDR2 YNNKEL (reference sequence). The CDR3 loop reads CASSHGLAGAGANVLTF. CDR3 bases: TGTGCCAGCAGCCACGGACTAGCGGGTGCTGGGGCCAACGTCCTGACTTTC.

The CDR3 protein is CACNIDRGENTGELFF. CDR3 bases: TGTGCCTGTAACATTGACAGGGGGGAGAACACCGGGGAGCTGTTTTTT. V is TRBV30 and J is TRBJ2-2, with 9 bases that match TRBD1. J was trimmed by 1 base and V by 6 bases; bases with no gene match: 9. CDR3 size: 16 residues. Germline values: CDR1 GTSNPN, CDR2 SVGIG (reference sequence). Using reference TRBV30 and TRBJ2-2 for the parts outside the CDR3, the full variable domain is SQTIHQWPATLVQPVGSPLSLECTVEGTSNPNLYWYRQAAGRGLQLLFYSVGIGQISSEVPQNLSASRPQDRQFILSSKKLLLSDSGFYLCACNIDRGENTGELFFGEGSRLTVL.

This sequence joins TRBV11-2 and TRBJ1-1; D remains unclear. Germline lookup yields CDR1 SGHAT and CDR2 FQNNGV. With 2 bases removed from V and 7 bases from J, the gap between germline ends came to 17 bases. The CDR3 is 15 amino acids. CDR3 amino acids: CASSLLTSGLHEAFF. CDR3 sequence (DNA): TGTGCCAGCAGCTTACTTACTTCGGGGTTACATGAAGCTTTCTTT.

This chain joins TRBV28 and TRBJ2-5; 11 nucleotides agree with TRBD1. This CDR3 comprises 15 residues. The germline CDR1 and CDR2 sequences are MDHEN and SYDVKM. V shed 6 bases and J 2 bases; nucleotides not matched to a gene: 5. The CDR3 spells CASSRGQGAQETQYF. The CDR3 DNA sequence: TGTGCCAGCAGCCGAGGACAGGGGGCTCAAGAGACCCAGTACTTC.

This chain connects TRBV2 to TRBJ2-2; tentative D call: TRBD2 (7 bases). CDR3 length: 18 residues. V lost 8 bases and J lost 4, with 26 bases in between. Germline loops: CDR1 SNHLY, CDR2 FYNNEI. For the CDR3, the DNA is TGTGCCAGCGTGAGGGGGGGGTCCATTGCCCGGGGCACCGGGGAGCTGTTTTTT. It yields the protein CASVRGGSIARGTGELFF.

This chain connects TRBV9 to TRBJ2-1, with D unresolved. This CDR3 has 11 residues. Germline CDR1 SGDLS, CDR2 YYNGEE. Trimming took off 0 bases at V and 14 bases at J, with 9 bases between the two ends. The CDR3 loop is CASSVDTVKFF. The DNA for the CDR3 is TGTGCCAGCAGCGTAGACACAGTGAAGTTCTTC.

V is TRBV2 and J is TRBJ2-3; 12 nucleotides match TRBD2. The CDR3 runs 14 residues. V lost 6 bases to trimming and J lost 4 bases; unmatched junction nucleotides: 2. Germline CDR1 and CDR2: SNHLY and FYNNEI. The CDR3 sequence is CASSLAGGPDTQYF. The CDR3 coding sequence is TGTGCCAGCAGCCTAGCGGGGGGGCCAGATACGCAGTATTTT. Combining the CDR3 with reference TRBV2 and TRBJ2-3 gives the whole variable domain EPEVTQTPSHQVTQMGQEVILRCVPISNHLYFYWYRQILGQKVEFLVSFYNNEISEKSEIFDDQFSVERPDGSNFTLKIRSTKLEDSAMYFCASSLAGGPDTQYFGPGTRLTVL.

The chain joins TRBV19 to TRBJ1-5, with D uncertain. Trimming removed 3 bases at V and 1 base at J, with 10 bases between. This CDR3 comprises 15 residues. Germline assignment: CDR1 LNHDA and CDR2 SQIVND (reference sequence). DNA for the CDR3: TGTGCCAGTAGTATTAACTCTTGGAGCAATCAGCCCCAGCATTTT. It codes for CASSINSWSNQPQHF.

This CDR3 is CASTLADRAYGYTF. DNA of the CDR3: TGTGCCAGCACCTTAGCCGACAGGGCCTATGGCTACACCTTC. This sequence joins TRBV28 and TRBJ1-2; the match to TRBD1 covers 7 bases. Germline V CDR1 and CDR2: MDHEN, SYDVKM. The length of the CDR3 is 14 residues. V lost 7 bases, J lost 4 bases, and 9 bases stayed unmatched.

The chain couples TRBV4-1 to TRBJ2-1; 11 bases align to TRBD2. Germline CDR1 reads MGHRA; CDR2 reads YSYEKL. This CDR3 is 15 amino acids long. V lost 8 bases and J lost 3; bases outside the gene matches: 6. The CDR3 reads CASSTGTSGYNEQFF. CDR3 nucleotides: TGCGCCAGCTCAACCGGGACTAGCGGCTACAATGAGCAGTTCTTC.

The chain has TRBV28 and TRBJ1-2, with TRBD1 matching over 10 bases. Germline V gene data show CDR1 as MDHEN and CDR2 as SYDVKM. CDR3 length: 18 amino acids. J was trimmed by 6 bases and V by 1 base; bases with no gene match: 14. CDR3 loop: CASSLSNTPLTGGDGYTF. In DNA, the CDR3 is TGTGCCAGCAGTTTATCGAACACCCCCTTGACAGGGGGCGATGGCTACACCTTC.

This CDR3 is CASSQSPTSGSSYNEQFF. In nucleotides, the CDR3 is TGCGCCAGCAGCCAATCCCCAACTAGCGGGAGCTCCTACAATGAGCAGTTCTTC. The chain joins TRBV4-3 to TRBJ2-1; 11 nucleotides agree with TRBD2. V was pared by 2 bases and J by 0 bases, with 6 bases of the junction left unmatched. Germline CDR1 LGHNA, CDR2 YSLEER. CDR3 length: 18 residues.

The chain uses TRBV6-4 and TRBJ1-2; no firm D call. V was cut by 0 bases and J by 2 bases, with 7 bases left in between. This CDR3 contains 14 residues. Per the germline V gene, CDR1 is MRHNA and CDR2 is SNTAGT. As DNA, the CDR3 is TGTGCCAGCAGTGACTCCCCCGAGAACTATGGCTACACCTTC. Translating gives CASSDSPENYGYTF.

This rearrangement joins TRBV7-3 to TRBJ2-7; D is perhaps TRBD2 (5 bases). The CDR3 extends over 15 amino acids. Trimming pared 9 bases from V and 5 bases from J, leaving 23 bases between. Looked up from germline, CDR1 is SGHTA and CDR2 is FQGTGA. For the CDR3, the DNA is TGTGCCAGTTTACTTAGGGCAGCGGAGTACCACGAGCAGTACTTC. It encodes CASLLRAAEYHEQYF.

The chain is built from TRBV5-1 and TRBJ2-1; TRBD1 matches 8 bases. The germline CDR1 and CDR2 sequences are SGHRS and YFSETQ. Unmatched junction bases numbered 15, after V lost 5 bases and J lost 8 bases. This CDR3 is 16 amino acids long. CDR3 DNA sequence: TGCGCCAGCAGTCCTTTGGACAGGGCCCCCCAAGATGAGCAGTTCTTC. It yields the protein CASSPLDRAPQDEQFF.

The chain combines TRBV9 with TRBJ2-2; 8 bases agree with TRBD2. The CDR3 consists of 16 residues. Trimming at V came to 0 bases and at J to 7 bases, leaving 8 bases not matched to a gene. Germline loops: CDR1 SGDLS, CDR2 YYNGEE. For the CDR3, the DNA is TGTGCCAGCAGCGTAGGAGCGGGGGCCCAAGGCGGGGAGCTGTTTTTT. Translating gives CASSVGAGAQGGELFF.

The chain combines TRBV7-9 with TRBJ2-3, with D possibly TRBD2 on 5 matching bases. CDR1 is SEHNR, CDR2 FQNEAQ, per germline (reference sequence). V was pared by 6 bases and J by 0 bases, with 13 bases between. There are 15 residues in the CDR3. The CDR3 sequence is CASRPTGISTDTQYF. CDR3 in DNA: TGTGCCAGCAGACCCACGGGGATTAGCACAGATACGCAGTATTTT.

This clone was found once. This chain joins TRBV9 and TRBJ1-4; 8 nucleotides line up with TRBD1. The J segment lost 8 bases and the V segment lost 3 bases, leaving 9 bases of the junction unmatched. This CDR3 spans 15 amino acids. Germline V gene sequence: CDR1 SGDLS, CDR2 YYNGEE. The CDR3 is CASSGTGRIQEKLFF. DNA of the CDR3: TGTGCCAGCAGCGGGACAGGGAGGATCCAGGAAAAACTGTTTTTT.

CDR3 sequence reads: CASSLFLAGKGGYEQYF. The CDR3 coding sequence is TGTGCCAGCAGTTTATTTTTAGCGGGGAAAGGGGGCTACGAGCAGTACTTC. The chain has TRBV28 and TRBJ2-7, with 8 bases identical to TRBD2. V was clipped by 1 base and J by 3 bases; unmatched bases: 11. The germline V gene has CDR1 MDHEN and CDR2 SYDVKM. CDR3 length: 17 amino acids.

The rearrangement joins TRBV12-3 or TRBV12-4 to TRBJ1-1, with D tentatively TRBD1 (6 bases). This CDR3 spans 13 amino acids. Trimming took off 5 bases at V and 4 bases at J, with 11 bases between the two ends. The CDR3: CASSPRGGTEAFF. DNA for the CDR3: TGTGCCAGCAGTCCCAGGGGCGGCACTGAAGCTTTCTTT.

This chain links TRBV9 with TRBJ1-1, with a tentative D call TRBD1 (5 bases). This CDR3 contains 16 residues. The germline V and J ends were trimmed by 5 bases and 3 bases, with 20 bases remaining between them. Germline CDR1 reads SGDLS; CDR2 reads YYNGEE. The CDR3 DNA follows: TGTGCCAGCAGGGAGACCATTTGGGGGGAGGACACTGAAGCTTTCTTT. Translated, it gives CASRETIWGEDTEAFF.

The DNA for the CDR3 is TGTGCCAGCAGTGACGGGACTAGCGGGAGAAATGAGCAGTTCTTC. Its protein is CASSDGTSGRNEQFF. J is TRBJ2-1 and V is TRBV6-1; 14 bases are a match to TRBD2. This CDR3 contains 15 residues. The germline V gene has CDR1 MNHNS and CDR2 SASEGT. The ends lost 3 bases at V and 7 bases at J; junction bases unmatched: 2.

The chain has TRBV28 and TRBJ1-5; the D is unclear. CDR3 length equals 13 residues. CDR1 and CDR2 (germline): MDHEN, SYDVKM. Trimming pared 6 bases from V and 11 bases from J, leaving 17 bases between. CDR3 coding DNA: TGTGCCAGCAGACCCCTTGGGTGGGCGACCCAGCATTTT. Its protein product is CASRPLGWATQHF.

This chain links TRBV7-2 with TRBJ1-1; TRBD1 might be the D (5 bases). The germline gives CDR1 SGHTA, CDR2 FQGNSA. There are 16 residues in the CDR3. The V and J ends lost 0 bases and 0 bases respectively, with 11 bases between them. CDR3 in amino acids: CASSLAPGGMNTEAFF. For the CDR3, the DNA is TGTGCCAGCAGCTTAGCGCCCGGGGGAATGAACACTGAAGCTTTCTTT. The whole variable domain, filled in from reference TRBV7-2 and TRBJ1-1, reads GAGVSQSPSNKVTEKGKDVELRCDPISGHTALYWYRQSLGQGLEFLIYFQGNSAPDKSGLPSDRFSAERTGGSVSTLTIQRTQQEDSAVYLCASSLAPGGMNTEAFFGQGTRLTVV.

This chain joins TRBV18 and TRBJ2-3; D perhaps matches TRBD2 (7 bases). Germline assignment: CDR1 KGHSH and CDR2 LQKENI. Trimming cost V 2 bases and J 0 bases, with 12 bases left between them. There are 16 residues in the CDR3. DNA for the CDR3: TGTGCCAGCTCACCAGACCGGGGGGCTAGCACAGATACGCAGTATTTT. It translates to CASSPDRGASTDTQYF. The full variable domain, completed using reference TRBV18 and TRBJ2-3, is NAGVMQNPRHLVRRRGQEARLRCSPMKGHSHVYWYRQLPEEGLKFMVYLQKENIIDESGMPKERFSAEFPKEGPSILRIQQVVRGDSAAYFCASSPDRGASTDTQYFGPGTRLTVL.

V is TRBV30 and J is TRBJ1-2; 11 nucleotides match TRBD1. Germline values: CDR1 GTSNPN, CDR2 SVGIG (reference sequence). CDR3 length equals 15 residues. V was pared by 1 base and J by 5 bases, with 6 bases of the junction left unmatched. This CDR3 reads CAWSAPGQGVYGYTF. The CDR3 DNA reads as TGTGCCTGGAGTGCCCCGGGACAGGGGGTTTATGGCTACACCTTC. The whole variable domain, filled in from reference TRBV30 and TRBJ1-2, reads SQTIHQWPATLVQPVGSPLSLECTVEGTSNPNLYWYRQAAGRGLQLLFYSVGIGQISSEVPQNLSASRPQDRQFILSSKKLLLSDSGFYLCAWSAPGQGVYGYTFGSGTRLTVV.

V is TRBV7-2 and J is TRBJ1-2; the match to TRBD1 covers 8 bases. The junction had 5 bases not matched to a gene; V was cut back by 2 bases and J by 3 bases. The CDR3 is made up of 15 amino acids. CDR1 is SGHTA, CDR2 FQGNSA, per germline. CDR3 DNA: TGTGCCAGCAGCTTAAATTCAGGGGGCGACTATGGCTACACCTTC. Translating it yields CASSLNSGGDYGYTF.

The chain recombines TRBV30 with TRBJ1-1; 7 nucleotides line up with TRBD1. Germline V gene data show CDR1 as GTSNPN and CDR2 as SVGIG (reference sequence). Germline trimming cut 4 bases from V and 2 bases from J; bases unmatched to any gene: 1. The CDR3 is 12 residues long. The CDR3 here is CAWNRGNTEAFF. CDR3 DNA: TGTGCCTGGAACAGGGGCAACACTGAAGCTTTCTTT.